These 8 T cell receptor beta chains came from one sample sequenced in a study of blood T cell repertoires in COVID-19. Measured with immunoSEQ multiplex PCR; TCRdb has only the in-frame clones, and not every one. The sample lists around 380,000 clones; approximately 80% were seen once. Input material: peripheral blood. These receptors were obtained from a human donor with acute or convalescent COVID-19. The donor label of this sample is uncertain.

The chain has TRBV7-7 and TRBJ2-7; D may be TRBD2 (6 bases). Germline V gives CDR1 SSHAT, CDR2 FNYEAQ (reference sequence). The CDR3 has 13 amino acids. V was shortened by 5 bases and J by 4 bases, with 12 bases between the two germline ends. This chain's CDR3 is CASSVGRGYEQYF. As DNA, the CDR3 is TGTGCCAGCAGCGTCGGGAGAGGGTACGAGCAGTACTTC.

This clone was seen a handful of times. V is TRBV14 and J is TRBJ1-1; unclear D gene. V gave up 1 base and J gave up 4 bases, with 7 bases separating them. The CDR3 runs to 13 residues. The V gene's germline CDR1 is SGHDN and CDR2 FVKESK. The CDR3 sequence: CASSQGVATEAFF. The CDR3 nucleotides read TGTGCCAGCAGCCAAGGAGTCGCCACTGAAGCTTTCTTT.

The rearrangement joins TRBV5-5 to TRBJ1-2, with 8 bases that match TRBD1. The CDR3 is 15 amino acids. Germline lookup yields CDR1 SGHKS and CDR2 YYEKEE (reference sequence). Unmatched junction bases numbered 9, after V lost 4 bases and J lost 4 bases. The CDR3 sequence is CASSVDRVGPYGYTF. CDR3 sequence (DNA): TGTGCCAGCAGCGTGGACAGGGTAGGGCCCTATGGCTACACCTTC.

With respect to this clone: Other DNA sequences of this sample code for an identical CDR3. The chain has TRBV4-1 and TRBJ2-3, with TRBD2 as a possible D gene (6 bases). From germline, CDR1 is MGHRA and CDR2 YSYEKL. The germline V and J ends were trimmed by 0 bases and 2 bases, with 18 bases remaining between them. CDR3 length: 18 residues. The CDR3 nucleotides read TGCGCCAGCAGCCAAGAAGGGGTCATTAGCGGATCCACAGATACGCAGTATTTT. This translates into CASSQEGVISGSTDTQYF.

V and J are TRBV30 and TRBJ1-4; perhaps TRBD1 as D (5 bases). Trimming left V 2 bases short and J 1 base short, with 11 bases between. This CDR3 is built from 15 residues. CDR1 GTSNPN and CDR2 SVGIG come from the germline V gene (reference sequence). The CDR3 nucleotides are TGTGCCTGGAGTCAACAGGCGGTAACTAATGAAAAACTGTTTTTT. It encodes CAWSQQAVTNEKLFF.

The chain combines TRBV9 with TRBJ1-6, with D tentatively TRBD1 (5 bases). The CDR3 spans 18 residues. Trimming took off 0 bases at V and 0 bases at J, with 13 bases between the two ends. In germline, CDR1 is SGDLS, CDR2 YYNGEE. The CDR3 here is CASSVGRGQGSYNSPLHF. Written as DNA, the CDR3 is TGTGCCAGCAGCGTAGGGAGGGGCCAAGGCTCCTATAATTCACCCCTCCACTTT.

CDR3 amino acids: CASSIGTNEQYF. CDR3 in DNA: TGCGCCAGCAGCATTGGGACTAACGAGCAGTACTTC. The chain is built from TRBV5-1 and TRBJ2-7, with 7 bases fitting TRBD2. From germline, CDR1 is SGHRS and CDR2 YFSETQ. The CDR3 length is 12 residues. The V gene end was trimmed by 4 bases and the J gene end by 5 bases; junction bases not matched to a gene: 3.

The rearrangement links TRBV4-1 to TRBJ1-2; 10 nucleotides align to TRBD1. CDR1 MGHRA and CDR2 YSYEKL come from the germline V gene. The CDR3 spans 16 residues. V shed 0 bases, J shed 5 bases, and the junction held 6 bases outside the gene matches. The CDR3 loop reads CASSQDRDRGGYGYTF. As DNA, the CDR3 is TGCGCCAGCAGCCAAGACCGGGACAGGGGTGGGTATGGCTACACCTTC.